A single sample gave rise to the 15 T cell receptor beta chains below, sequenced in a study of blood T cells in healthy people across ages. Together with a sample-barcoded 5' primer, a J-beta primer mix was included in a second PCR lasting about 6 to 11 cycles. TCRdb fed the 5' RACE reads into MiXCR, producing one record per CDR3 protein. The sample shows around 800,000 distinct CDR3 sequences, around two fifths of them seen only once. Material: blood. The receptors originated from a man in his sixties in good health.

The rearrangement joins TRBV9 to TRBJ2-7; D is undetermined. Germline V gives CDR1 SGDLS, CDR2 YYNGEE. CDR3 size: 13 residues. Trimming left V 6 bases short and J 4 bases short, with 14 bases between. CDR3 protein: CASNRRLWYEQYF. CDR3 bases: TGTGCCAGCAACCGACGGCTATGGTACGAGCAGTACTTC.

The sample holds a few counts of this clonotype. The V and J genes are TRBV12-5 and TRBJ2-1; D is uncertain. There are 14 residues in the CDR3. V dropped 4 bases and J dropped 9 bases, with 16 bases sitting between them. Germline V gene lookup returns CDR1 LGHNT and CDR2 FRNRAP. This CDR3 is CASGSEPRIGEQFF. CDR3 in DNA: TGTGCTAGTGGTTCGGAGCCCCGTATCGGTGAGCAGTTCTTC.

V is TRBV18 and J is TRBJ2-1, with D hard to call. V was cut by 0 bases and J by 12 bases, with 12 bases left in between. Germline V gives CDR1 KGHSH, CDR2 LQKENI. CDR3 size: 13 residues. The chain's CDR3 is CASSPPVLGRQFF. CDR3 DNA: TGTGCCAGCTCACCACCTGTCCTCGGAAGGCAGTTCTTC.

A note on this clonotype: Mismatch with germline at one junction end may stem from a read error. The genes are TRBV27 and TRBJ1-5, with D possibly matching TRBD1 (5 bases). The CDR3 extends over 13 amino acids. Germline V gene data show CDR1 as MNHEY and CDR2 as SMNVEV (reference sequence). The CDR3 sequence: CASSVKGNRPQHF. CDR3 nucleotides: TGTGCCAGCAGTGTGAAGGGGAATCGGCCCCAGCATTTT.

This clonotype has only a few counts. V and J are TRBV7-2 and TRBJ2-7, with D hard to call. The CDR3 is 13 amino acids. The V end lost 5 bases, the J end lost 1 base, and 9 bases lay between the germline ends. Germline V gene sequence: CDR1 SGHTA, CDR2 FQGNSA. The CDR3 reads CASSMQRSYEQYF. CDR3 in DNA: TGTGCCAGCAGCATGCAGAGATCCTACGAGCAGTACTTC.

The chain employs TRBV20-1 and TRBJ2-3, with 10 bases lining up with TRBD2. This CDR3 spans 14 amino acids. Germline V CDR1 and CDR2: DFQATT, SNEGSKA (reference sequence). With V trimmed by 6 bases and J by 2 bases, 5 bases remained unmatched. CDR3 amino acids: CSAIAGGITDTQYF. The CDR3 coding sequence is TGCAGTGCAATAGCGGGGGGTATCACAGATACGCAGTATTTT.

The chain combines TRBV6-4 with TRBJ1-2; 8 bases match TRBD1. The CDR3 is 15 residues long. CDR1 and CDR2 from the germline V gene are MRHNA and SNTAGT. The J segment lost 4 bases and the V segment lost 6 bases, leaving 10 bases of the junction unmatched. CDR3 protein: CASRDTDRAGYGYTF. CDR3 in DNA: TGTGCCAGCAGGGATACGGACAGGGCGGGCTATGGCTACACCTTC.

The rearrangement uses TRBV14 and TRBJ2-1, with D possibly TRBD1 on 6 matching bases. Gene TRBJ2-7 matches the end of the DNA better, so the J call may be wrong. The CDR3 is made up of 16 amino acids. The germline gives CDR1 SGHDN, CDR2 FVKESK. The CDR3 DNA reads TGTGCCAGCAGCCAAGGACGGACAGCTTCCTACAATGAGCAGTACTTC. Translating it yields CASSQGRTASYNEQYF.

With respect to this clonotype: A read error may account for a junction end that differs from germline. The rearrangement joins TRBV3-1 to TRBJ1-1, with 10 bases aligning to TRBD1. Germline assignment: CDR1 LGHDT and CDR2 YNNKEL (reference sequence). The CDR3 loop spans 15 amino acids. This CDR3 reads CVSSPGQGRNTDAFF. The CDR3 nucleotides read TGTGTCAGCAGCCCGGGACAGGGGCGGAACACTGATGCTTTCTTT.

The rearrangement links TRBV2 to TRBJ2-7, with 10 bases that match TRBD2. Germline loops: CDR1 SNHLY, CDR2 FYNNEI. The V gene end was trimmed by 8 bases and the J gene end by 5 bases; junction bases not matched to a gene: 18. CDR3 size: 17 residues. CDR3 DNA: TGTGCCAGCGTCTCCTCTGTTGAAGCGGGGGGGTTTAACGAGCAGTACTTC. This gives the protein CASVSSVEAGGFNEQYF.

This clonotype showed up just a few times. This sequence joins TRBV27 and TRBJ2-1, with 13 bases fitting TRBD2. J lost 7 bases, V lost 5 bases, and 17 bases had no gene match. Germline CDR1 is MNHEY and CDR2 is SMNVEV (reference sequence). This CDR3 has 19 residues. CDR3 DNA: TGTGCCAGCAGTCCGGGACTAGCGGGGCCCTCCAGACCGACTAATGAGCAGTTCTTC. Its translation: CASSPGLAGPSRPTNEQFF.

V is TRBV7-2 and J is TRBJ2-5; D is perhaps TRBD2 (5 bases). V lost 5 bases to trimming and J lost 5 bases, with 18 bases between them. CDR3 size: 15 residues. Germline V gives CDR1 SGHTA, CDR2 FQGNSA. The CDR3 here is CASSPRVSHAETQYF. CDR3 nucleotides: TGTGCCAGCAGCCCGAGGGTCTCCCATGCGGAGACCCAGTACTTC. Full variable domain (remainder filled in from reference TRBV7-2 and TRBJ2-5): GAGVSQSPSNKVTEKGKDVELRCDPISGHTALYWYRQSLGQGLEFLIYFQGNSAPDKSGLPSDRFSAERTGGSVSTLTIQRTQQEDSAVYLCASSPRVSHAETQYFGPGTRLLVL.

The CDR3 region has the DNA TGTGCCAGCAGCCCGACTAGCGGGAGAACCTACGAGCAGTACTTC. Translation gives CASSPTSGRTYEQYF. This chain connects TRBV7-2 to TRBJ2-7; 12 positions agree with TRBD2. The germline gives CDR1 SGHTA, CDR2 FQGNSA. Losses at the gene ends were 5 bases for V and 2 bases for J; bases not matched to a gene: 4. CDR3 length: 15 amino acids.

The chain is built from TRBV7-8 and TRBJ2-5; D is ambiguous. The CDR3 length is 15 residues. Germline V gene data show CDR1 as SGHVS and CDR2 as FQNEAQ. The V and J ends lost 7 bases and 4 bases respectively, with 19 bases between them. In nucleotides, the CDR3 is TGTGCCAGCACCTCCTTACTCGGGCCAGGAGAGACCCAGTACTTC. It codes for CASTSLLGPGETQYF.

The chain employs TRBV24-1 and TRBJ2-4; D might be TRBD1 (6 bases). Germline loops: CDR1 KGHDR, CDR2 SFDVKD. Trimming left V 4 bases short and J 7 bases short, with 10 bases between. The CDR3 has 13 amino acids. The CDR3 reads CATSDRTANIQYF. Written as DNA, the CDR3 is TGTGCCACCAGTGACCGGACAGCTAACATTCAGTACTTC.